Described below is a single T cell receptor beta chain sequence and its context. The CDR3 consists of 14 residues. Germline V lookup: CDR1 SGHRS, CDR2 YFSETQ. V dropped 1 base and J dropped 2 bases, with 6 bases sitting between them. Sequencing was performed with immunoSEQ multiplex PCR; in TCRdb, only in-frame clones are kept and a portion is missing. Counted here are about 42,000 clones, 81% occurring once; the ten biggest clones make up 2% to 3%. This specimen belongs to a study of OX40 agonist ivuxolimab in advanced cancers. The V and J genes are TRBV5-1 and TRBJ2-2; D is unclear. This specimen was CD4+ or CD8+ T cells sorted from blood, taken in a trial of the OX40 agonist ivuxolimab. This receptor was obtained from an adult with an advanced solid tumor such as melanoma, head and neck, liver or kidney cancer. The DNA of the CDR3 is TGCGCCAGCAGCTTGCGAAGAAACACCGGGGAGCTGTTTTTT. It codes for CASSLRRNTGELFF.